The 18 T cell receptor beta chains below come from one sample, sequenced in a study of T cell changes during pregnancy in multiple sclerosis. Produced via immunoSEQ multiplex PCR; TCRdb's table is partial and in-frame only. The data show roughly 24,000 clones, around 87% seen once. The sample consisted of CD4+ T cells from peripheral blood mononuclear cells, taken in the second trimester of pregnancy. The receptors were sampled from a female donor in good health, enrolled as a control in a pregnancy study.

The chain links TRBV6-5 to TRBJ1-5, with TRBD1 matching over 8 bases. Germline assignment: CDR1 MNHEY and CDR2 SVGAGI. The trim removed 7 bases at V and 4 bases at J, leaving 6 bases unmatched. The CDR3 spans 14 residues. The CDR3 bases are TGTGCCAGCAAGAAGGGACAGGCGAATCAGCCCCAGCATTTT. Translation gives CASKKGQANQPQHF.

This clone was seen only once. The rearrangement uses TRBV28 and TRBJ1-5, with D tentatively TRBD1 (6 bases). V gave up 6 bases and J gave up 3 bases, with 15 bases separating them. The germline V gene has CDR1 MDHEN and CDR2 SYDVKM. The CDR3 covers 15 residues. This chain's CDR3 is CASSLQGPLNQPQHF. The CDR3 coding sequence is TGTGCCAGCAGCCTACAGGGTCCCCTCAATCAGCCCCAGCATTTT.

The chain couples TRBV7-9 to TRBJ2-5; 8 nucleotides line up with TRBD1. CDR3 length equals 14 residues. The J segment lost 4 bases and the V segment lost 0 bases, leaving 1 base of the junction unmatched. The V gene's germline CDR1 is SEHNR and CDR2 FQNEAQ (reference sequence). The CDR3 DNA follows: TGTGCCAGCAGCTTAGCCACAGGGGGAGAGACCCAGTACTTC. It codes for CASSLATGGETQYF.

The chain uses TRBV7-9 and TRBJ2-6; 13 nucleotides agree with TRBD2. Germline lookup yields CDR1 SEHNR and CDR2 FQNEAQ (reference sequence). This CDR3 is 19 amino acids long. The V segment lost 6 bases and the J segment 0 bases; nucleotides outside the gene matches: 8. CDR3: CASSPGLAGRLSGANVLTF. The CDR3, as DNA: TGTGCCAGCAGTCCGGGACTAGCGGGACGCCTCTCTGGGGCCAACGTCCTGACTTTC.

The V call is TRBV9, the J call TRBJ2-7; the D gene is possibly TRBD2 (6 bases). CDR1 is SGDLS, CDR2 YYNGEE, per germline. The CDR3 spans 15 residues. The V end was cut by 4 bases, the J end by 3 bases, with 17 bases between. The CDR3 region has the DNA TGTGCCAGCAGCTCCGGGACTCTGGGGCGCTACGAGCAGTACTTC. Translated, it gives CASSSGTLGRYEQYF.

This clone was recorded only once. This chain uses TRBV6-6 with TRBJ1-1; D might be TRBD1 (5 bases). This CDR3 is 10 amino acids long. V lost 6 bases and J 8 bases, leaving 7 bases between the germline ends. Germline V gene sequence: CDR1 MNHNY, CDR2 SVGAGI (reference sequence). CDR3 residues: CASSRTEAFF. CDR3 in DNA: TGTGCCAGCAGCCGGACAGAAGCTTTCTTT.

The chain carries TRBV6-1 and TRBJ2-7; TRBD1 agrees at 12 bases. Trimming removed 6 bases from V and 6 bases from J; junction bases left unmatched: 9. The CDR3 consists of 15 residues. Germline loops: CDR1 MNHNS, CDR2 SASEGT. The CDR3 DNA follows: TGTGCCAGCAGACCCCCCGGGACAGGGGGCGGCGAGCAGTACTTC. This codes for CASRPPGTGGGEQYF.

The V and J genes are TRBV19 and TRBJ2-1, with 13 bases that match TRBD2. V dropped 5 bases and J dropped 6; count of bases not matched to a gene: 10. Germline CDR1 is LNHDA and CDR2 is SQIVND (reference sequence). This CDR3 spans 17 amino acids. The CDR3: CASSPGRGLAGPNEQFF. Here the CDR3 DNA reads TGTGCCAGTAGTCCCGGAAGGGGACTAGCGGGACCCAATGAGCAGTTCTTC. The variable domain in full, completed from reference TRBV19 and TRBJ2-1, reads DGGITQSPKYLFRKEGQNVTLSCEQNLNHDAMYWYRQDPGQGLRLIYYSQIVNDFQKGDIAEGYSVSREKKESFPLTVTSAQKNPTAFYLCASSPGRGLAGPNEQFFGPGTRLTVL.

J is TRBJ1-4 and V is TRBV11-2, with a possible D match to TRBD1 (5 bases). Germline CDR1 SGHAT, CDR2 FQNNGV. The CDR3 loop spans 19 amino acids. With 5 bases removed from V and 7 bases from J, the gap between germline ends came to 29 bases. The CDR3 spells CASSPTPLQGLLTGEKLFF. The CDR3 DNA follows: TGTGCCAGCAGCCCGACACCTTTGCAGGGCCTCCTAACCGGTGAAAAACTGTTTTTT.

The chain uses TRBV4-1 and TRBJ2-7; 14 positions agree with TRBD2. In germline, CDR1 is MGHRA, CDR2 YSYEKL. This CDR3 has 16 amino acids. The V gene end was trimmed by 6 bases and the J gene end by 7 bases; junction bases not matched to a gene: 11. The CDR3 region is CASSQTGLAGGGEQYF. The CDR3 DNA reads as TGCGCCAGCAGTCAAACCGGACTAGCGGGAGGTGGAGAGCAGTACTTC.

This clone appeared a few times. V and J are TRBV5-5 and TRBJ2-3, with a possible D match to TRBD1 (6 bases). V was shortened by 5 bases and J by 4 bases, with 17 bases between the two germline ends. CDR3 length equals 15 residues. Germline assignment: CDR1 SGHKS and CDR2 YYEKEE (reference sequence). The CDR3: CASREAGVVADTQYF. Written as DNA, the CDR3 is TGTGCCAGCAGGGAGGCAGGGGTGGTGGCAGATACGCAGTATTTT.

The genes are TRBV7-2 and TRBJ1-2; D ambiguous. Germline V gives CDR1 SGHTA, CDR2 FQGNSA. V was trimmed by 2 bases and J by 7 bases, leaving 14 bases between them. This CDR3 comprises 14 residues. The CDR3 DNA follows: TGTGCCAGCAGCTTAATGAAGTCCTCCGGTGGCTACACCTTC. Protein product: CASSLMKSSGGYTF.

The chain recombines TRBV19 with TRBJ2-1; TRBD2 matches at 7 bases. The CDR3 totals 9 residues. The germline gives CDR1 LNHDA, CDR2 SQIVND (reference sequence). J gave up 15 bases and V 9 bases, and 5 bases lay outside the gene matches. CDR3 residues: CASPGLLFF. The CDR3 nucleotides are TGTGCCAGCCCGGGACTACTGTTCTTC.

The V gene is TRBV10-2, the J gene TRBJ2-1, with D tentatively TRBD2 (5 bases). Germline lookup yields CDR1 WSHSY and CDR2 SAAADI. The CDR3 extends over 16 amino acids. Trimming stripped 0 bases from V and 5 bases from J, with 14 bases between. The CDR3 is CASSESRRVFNNEQFF. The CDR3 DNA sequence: TGCGCCAGCAGTGAGTCGAGGCGGGTCTTTAACAATGAGCAGTTCTTC.

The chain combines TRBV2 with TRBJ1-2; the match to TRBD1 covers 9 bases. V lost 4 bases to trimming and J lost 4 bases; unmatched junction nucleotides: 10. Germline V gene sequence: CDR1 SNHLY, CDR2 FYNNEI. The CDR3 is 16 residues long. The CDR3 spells CASSGVPGQGTYGYTF. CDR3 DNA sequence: TGTGCCAGCAGTGGCGTCCCGGGACAGGGTACCTATGGCTACACCTTC.

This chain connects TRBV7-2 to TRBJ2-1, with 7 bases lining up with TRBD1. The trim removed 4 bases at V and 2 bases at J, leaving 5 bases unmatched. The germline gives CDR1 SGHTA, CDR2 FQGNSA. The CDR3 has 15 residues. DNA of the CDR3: TGTGCCAGCAGCTCCATCGGGACAGCCTACAATGAGCAGTTCTTC. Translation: CASSSIGTAYNEQFF. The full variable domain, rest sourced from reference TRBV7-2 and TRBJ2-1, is GAGVSQSPSNKVTEKGKDVELRCDPISGHTALYWYRQSLGQGLEFLIYFQGNSAPDKSGLPSDRFSAERTGGSVSTLTIQRTQQEDSAVYLCASSSIGTAYNEQFFGPGTRLTVL.

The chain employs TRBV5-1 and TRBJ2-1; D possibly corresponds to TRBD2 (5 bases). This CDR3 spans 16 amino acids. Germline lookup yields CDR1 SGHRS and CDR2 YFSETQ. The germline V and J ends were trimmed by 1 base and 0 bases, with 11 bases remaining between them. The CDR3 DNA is TGCGCCAGCAGCTTGCTCCCAGGAGGCTCCTACAATGAGCAGTTCTTC. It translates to CASSLLPGGSYNEQFF. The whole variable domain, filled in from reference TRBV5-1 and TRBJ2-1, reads KAGVTQTPRYLIKTRGQQVTLSCSPISGHRSVSWYQQTPGQGLQFLFEYFSETQRNKGNFPGRFSGRQFSNSRSEMNVSTLELGDSALYLCASSLLPGGSYNEQFFGPGTRLTVL.

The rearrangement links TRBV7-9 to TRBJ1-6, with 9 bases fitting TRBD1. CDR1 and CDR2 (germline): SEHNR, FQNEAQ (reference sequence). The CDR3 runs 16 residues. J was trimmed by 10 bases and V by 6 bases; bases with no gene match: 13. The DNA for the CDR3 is TGTGCCAGCAGGACCTCGGGGACAGGGATAGGATCACCCCTCCACTTT. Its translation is CASRTSGTGIGSPLHF.